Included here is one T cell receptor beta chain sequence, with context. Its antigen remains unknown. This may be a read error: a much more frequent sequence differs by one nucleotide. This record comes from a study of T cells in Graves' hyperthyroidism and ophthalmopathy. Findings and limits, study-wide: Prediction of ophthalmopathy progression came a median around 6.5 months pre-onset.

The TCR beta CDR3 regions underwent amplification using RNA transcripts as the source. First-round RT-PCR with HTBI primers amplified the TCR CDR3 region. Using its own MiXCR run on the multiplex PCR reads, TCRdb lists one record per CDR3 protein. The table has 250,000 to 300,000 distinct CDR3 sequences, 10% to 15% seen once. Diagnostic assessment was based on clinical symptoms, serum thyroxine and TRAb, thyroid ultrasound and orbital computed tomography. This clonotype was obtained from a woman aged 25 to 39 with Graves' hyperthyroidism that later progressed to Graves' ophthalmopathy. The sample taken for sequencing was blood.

CDR3 DNA sequence: TGTGCCAGTAGTATAGTTACGGGGTCCATGAACACTGTAGCTTTCTTT. The encoded protein is CASSIVTGSMNTVAFF. J is TRBJ1-1 and V is TRBV19; D uncertain. CDR3 size: 16 residues. The germline V gene has CDR1 LNHDA and CDR2 SQIVND (reference sequence). The entire variable domain, with the rest obtained from reference TRBV19 and TRBJ1-1, is as follows: DGGITQSPKYLFRKEGQNVTLSCEQNLNHDAMYWYRQDPGQGLRLIYYSQIVNDFQKGDIAEGYSVSREKKESFPLTVTSAQKNPTAFYLCASSIVTGSMNTVAFFGQGTRLTVV.